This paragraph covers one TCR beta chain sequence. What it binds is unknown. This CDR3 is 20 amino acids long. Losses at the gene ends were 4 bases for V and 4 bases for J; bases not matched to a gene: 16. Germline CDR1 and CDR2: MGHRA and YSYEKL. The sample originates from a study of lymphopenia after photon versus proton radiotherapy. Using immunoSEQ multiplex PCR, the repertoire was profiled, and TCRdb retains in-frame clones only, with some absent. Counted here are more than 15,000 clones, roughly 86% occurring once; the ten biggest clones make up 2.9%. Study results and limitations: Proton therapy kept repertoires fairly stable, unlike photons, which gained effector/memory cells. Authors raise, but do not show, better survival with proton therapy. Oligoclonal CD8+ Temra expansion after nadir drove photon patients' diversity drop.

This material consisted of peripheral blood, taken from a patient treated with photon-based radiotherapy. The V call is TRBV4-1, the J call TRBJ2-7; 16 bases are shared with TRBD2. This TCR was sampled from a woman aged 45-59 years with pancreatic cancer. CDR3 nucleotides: TGCGCCAGCAGCCCGCGAGAGGGACTAGCGGGAGGGTCCCGGGTTTACGAGCAGTACTTC. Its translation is CASSPREGLAGGSRVYEQYF.